These 28 T cell receptor beta chains came from one sample sequenced in a study of identical twins. TCRdb redid the calling of the 5' RACE reads with MiXCR, one entry per CDR3 protein. Among some 1,700,000 distinct CDR3 sequences listed, 32% were seen once. Sample: cord blood. The receptors here all came from a newborn girl in good health.

The chain employs TRBV2 and TRBJ2-3; no firm D call. The germline V and J ends were trimmed by 3 bases and 4 bases, with 8 bases remaining between them. CDR1 is SNHLY and CDR2 is FYNNEI in the germline V gene. The CDR3 extends over 13 amino acids. CDR3 DNA sequence: TGTGCCAGCAGTGACAGATGGGCAGATACGCAGTATTTT. This gives the protein CASSDRWADTQYF.

This chain joins TRBV6-5 and TRBJ1-4; 7 bases map to TRBD1. The CDR3 has 15 residues. Germline lookup yields CDR1 MNHEY and CDR2 SVGAGI. Unmatched junction bases numbered 11, after V lost 7 bases and J lost 6 bases. The CDR3 bases are TGTGCCAGCACCGCAGGGGGAAGGAAGCATGAAAAACTGTTTTTT. Residues: CASTAGGRKHEKLFF.

V is TRBV28 and J is TRBJ1-1, with 10 nucleotides matching TRBD1. Looked up from germline, CDR1 is MDHEN and CDR2 is SYDVKM. The length of the CDR3 is 15 residues. V shed 5 bases and J 3 bases; nucleotides not matched to a gene: 6. CDR3 bases: TGTGCCAGCAGTCGCCTAGGACAGGGGGACACTGAAGCTTTCTTT. Encoded protein: CASSRLGQGDTEAFF.

This clonotype was observed a handful of times. The chain has TRBV27 and TRBJ2-1; D remains unclear. Trimming shortened V by 5 bases and J by 5 bases, and 10 bases separated the two germline ends. This CDR3 is built from 13 residues. Germline CDR1 reads MNHEY; CDR2 reads SMNVEV (reference sequence). This CDR3 reads CASSMGLNNEQFF. DNA of the CDR3: TGTGCCAGCAGTATGGGTCTAAACAATGAGCAGTTCTTC.

This clonotype is a singleton in its sample. The J gene is TRBJ2-4, the V gene TRBV7-2; D call uncertain. Germline CDR1 SGHTA, CDR2 FQGNSA. Trimming took off 1 base at V and 6 bases at J, with 13 bases between the two ends. This CDR3 spans 15 amino acids. CDR3 in amino acids: CASSLVGRSGNIQYF. The CDR3 bases are TGTGCCAGCAGCTTAGTTGGTCGGTCGGGAAACATTCAGTACTTC.

CDR3 sequence reads: CASSLVGTQVGYNEQYF. DNA of the CDR3: TGCGCCAGCAGCTTGGTCGGGACCCAAGTCGGTTACAATGAGCAGTACTTC. V is TRBV5-1 and J is TRBJ2-1; D may match TRBD1 or TRBD2 (5 bases each). The end of the DNA aligns better with TRBJ2-7, so the J call may be wrong. CDR1 and CDR2 (germline): SGHRS, YFSETQ. CDR3 length: 17 amino acids.

The chain is built from TRBV20-1 and TRBJ1-2, with no clear D. Deletions cut 5 bases from V and 5 bases from J, with 9 bases between. The CDR3 consists of 11 residues. The germline gives CDR1 DFQATT, CDR2 SNEGSKA (reference sequence). CDR3 bases: TGCAGTGCTCCTAGACAATATGGCTACACCTTC. Protein: CSAPRQYGYTF.

A few counts support this clonotype. V is TRBV24-1 and J is TRBJ1-5; the D is unclear. The CDR3 extends over 13 amino acids. CDR1 and CDR2 from the germline V gene are KGHDR and SFDVKD. With 1 base removed from V and 5 bases from J, the gap between germline ends came to 5 bases. The CDR3 DNA is TGTGCCACCAGTGATTTTGGGGATCAGCCCCAGCATTTT. Translation: CATSDFGDQPQHF.

This clonotype occurred a few times. Given a much more abundant clone one base away, this may be a read error. This chain joins TRBV5-1 and TRBJ2-1, with 10 bases fitting TRBD2. The CDR3 is 16 amino acids. After removal of 3 bases from V and 0 bases from J, the junction contained 3 bases not matched to a gene. CDR1 is SGHRS, CDR2 YFSETQ, per germline. The CDR3 nucleotides read TGCGCCAGCAGCTCGGCTAGCGGGAGCTCCTACAATGAGCAGTTCTTC. It is translated as CASSSASGSSYNEQFF.

With respect to this clonotype: A much larger clone lies a single base off, so this may be a read error. J is TRBJ1-5 and V is TRBV9; 8 positions agree with TRBD1. Germline CDR1 SGDLS, CDR2 YYNGEE. V shed 0 bases and J 4 bases; nucleotides not matched to a gene: 0. The CDR3 spans 14 residues. CDR3 nucleotides: TGTGCCAGCAGCGTAGGGGACAGGAATCAGCCCCAGCATTTT. This translates into CASSVGDRNQPQHF.

On this clonotype: This could be a read error, since a much larger clone is one nucleotide away. The V call is TRBV15, the J call TRBJ2-1; D perhaps matches TRBD2 (5 bases). The DNA end favors TRBJ2-7, so the J call may be wrong. CDR3 length: 15 amino acids. The germline V gene has CDR1 LNHNV and CDR2 YYDKDF (reference sequence). The CDR3 DNA reads as TGTGCCACCAGCGAGGACTCGAGCTCCTACAATGAGCAGTACTTC. Its translation: CATSEDSSSYNEQYF.

V and J are TRBV11-2 and TRBJ1-1; D unresolved. The V gene's germline CDR1 is SGHAT and CDR2 FQNNGV. The CDR3 covers 13 residues. V lost 11 bases to trimming and J lost 1 base, with 14 bases between them. CDR3 sequence (DNA): TGTGCCTCAGGAGGCAGGAGGAACACTGAAGCTTTCTTT. It yields the protein CASGGRRNTEAFF.

The CDR3 reads CASSGTGQVQPQHF. The CDR3 DNA reads as TGTGCCAGCAGTGGGACAGGTCAGGTTCAGCCCCAGCATTTT. The V gene is TRBV2, the J gene TRBJ1-5, with 7 bases aligning to TRBD1. The CDR3 is made up of 14 amino acids. V lost 4 bases, J lost 6 bases, and 6 bases stayed unmatched. CDR1 SNHLY and CDR2 FYNNEI come from the germline V gene.

The table lists this clonotype with a few counts. This rearrangement joins TRBV10-3 to TRBJ2-7, with no clear D. This CDR3 region has 13 residues. The V gene's germline CDR1 is ENHRY and CDR2 SYGVKD. Trimming removed 2 bases from V and 0 bases from J, with 5 bases in between. The CDR3 DNA is TGTGCCATCAGTGAGGACACCTCCTACGAGCAGTACTTC. Translated, it gives CAISEDTSYEQYF.

CDR3 residues: CSVERLAGVSTDTQYF. The CDR3 region has the DNA TGCAGCGTCGAACGACTAGCGGGAGTCAGCACAGATACGCAGTATTTT. The chain recombines TRBV29-1 with TRBJ2-3; 12 bases fit TRBD2. Germline V gene sequence: CDR1 SQVTM, CDR2 ANQGSEA. The CDR3 covers 16 residues. Trimming removed 6 bases from V and 0 bases from J; junction bases left unmatched: 7.

CDR3 loop: CATSVTAGEAHNEQFF. The CDR3 nucleotides read TGTGCCACCAGTGTTACAGCGGGAGAGGCACACAATGAGCAGTTCTTC. The chain is built from TRBV24-1 and TRBJ2-1; the match to TRBD2 covers 8 bases. Germline V gene data show CDR1 as KGHDR and CDR2 as SFDVKD. Germline trimming cut 5 bases from V and 5 bases from J; bases unmatched to any gene: 10. The CDR3 length is 16 residues.

Concerning this clonotype itself: Mismatch with germline at one junction end may stem from a read error. The chain couples TRBV10-1 to TRBJ2-1, with unresolved D. This CDR3 comprises 13 residues. Germline lookup yields CDR1 WNHNN and CDR2 SYGVQD (reference sequence). The CDR3 spells CTSSELPHGEQFF. The CDR3 coding sequence is TGCACCAGCAGTGAGCTCCCCCACGGTGAGCAGTTCTTC.

The rearrangement uses TRBV7-2 and TRBJ1-5, with TRBD1 matching over 7 bases. This CDR3 has 15 amino acids. The V and J ends lost 2 bases and 3 bases, in that order; junction bases with no gene match: 4. Germline V gives CDR1 SGHTA, CDR2 FQGNSA. The CDR3 loop reads CASSLLDRDNQPQHF. CDR3 nucleotide sequence: TGTGCCAGCAGCTTACTTGACAGGGACAATCAGCCCCAGCATTTT.

As regards this clonotype: The germline gene is not matched at one end of the junction; a read error may be the cause. This chain joins TRBV20-1 and TRBJ2-1; TRBD2 agrees at 10 bases. Germline CDR1 reads DFQATT; CDR2 reads SNEGSKA (reference sequence). The CDR3 totals 14 residues. CDR3 residues: CSARGLADQETQFF. The CDR3, as DNA: TGCAGTGCGAGAGGACTAGCGGACCAAGAGACCCAGTTCTTC.

The V and J genes are TRBV11-2 and TRBJ2-1, with D possibly TRBD2 on 6 matching bases. The J call could be wrong; TRBJ2-7 is a better fit for the DNA end. Germline V gene lookup returns CDR1 SGHAT and CDR2 FQNNGV. This CDR3 spans 16 amino acids. The CDR3 DNA sequence: TGTGCCAGCAAGGCGCCTCGGGGGACCTCCTACAATGAGCAGTACTTC. As protein: CASKAPRGTSYNEQYF.

This clonotype was seen at least ten times. Mismatch with germline at one junction end may stem from a read error. The gene calls are TRBV5-1 and TRBJ1-4; D remains unclear. The CDR3 is 14 residues long. Germline V gene sequence: CDR1 SGHRS, CDR2 YFSETQ. The CDR3 sequence: CASSFGGGNEKLFF. CDR3 DNA: TGTGCCAGCAGCTTTGGTGGTGGGAATGAAAAACTGTTTTTT.

The chain employs TRBV25-1 and TRBJ1-5; no definite D call. The V gene lost 0 bases and the J gene lost 9 bases, with 12 bases spanning the gap. Per the germline V gene, CDR1 is MGHDK and CDR2 is SYGVNS. The length of the CDR3 is 14 residues. CDR3: CASSEYMAASPQHF. The CDR3 nucleotides read TGTGCCAGCAGTGAATATATGGCAGCTTCGCCCCAGCATTTT.

The DNA for the CDR3 is TGTGCCAGCAGCTATTCACAGGGGAATAAGCAGTACTTC. It is translated as CASSYSQGNKQYF. The chain has TRBV7-2 and TRBJ2-5; 7 bases are a match to TRBD1. The CDR3 length is 13 residues. Germline assignment: CDR1 SGHTA and CDR2 FQGNSA. Trimming removed 4 bases from V and 11 bases from J; junction bases left unmatched: 10.

This clonotype was observed a few times. The chain joins TRBV28 to TRBJ1-4; a weak D match, TRBD1 (6 bases). The ends were cut back, 5 bases at V and 3 bases at J, with 13 bases in the middle. The V gene's germline CDR1 is MDHEN and CDR2 SYDVKM. The CDR3 is 15 amino acids. This CDR3 reads CASSPTGWANEKLFF. CDR3 bases: TGTGCCAGCAGTCCCACAGGGTGGGCTAATGAAAAACTGTTTTTT.

The V call is TRBV20-1, the J call TRBJ1-5; D possibly corresponds to TRBD1 (6 bases). From germline, CDR1 is DFQATT and CDR2 SNEGSKA (reference sequence). Trimming stripped 7 bases from V and 4 bases from J, with 17 bases between. The CDR3 has 14 amino acids. This CDR3 is CSVDRRGGNQPQHF. The CDR3 DNA is TGCAGTGTCGACCGCAGGGGTGGGAATCAGCCCCAGCATTTT.

The chain combines TRBV6-6 with TRBJ2-1; 7 nucleotides agree with TRBD2. With 6 bases clipped from V and 7 bases from J, the junction kept 9 bases outside the gene matches. Per germline, CDR1 MNHNY and CDR2 SVGAGI (reference sequence). This CDR3 spans 14 amino acids. CDR3 sequence reads: CASRESGIANEQFF. The DNA of the CDR3 is TGTGCCAGCAGGGAGAGCGGGATCGCTAATGAGCAGTTCTTC.

In this sample, this clonotype turned up a few times. Possible read error: a much larger clone is one base away. This CDR3 reads CASSLRPGYGYTF. DNA for the CDR3: TGTGCCAGCAGTTTAAGGCCAGGCTATGGCTACACCTTC. The chain combines TRBV27 with TRBJ1-2; no definite D call. Trimming removed 2 bases at V and 4 bases at J, with 8 bases between. CDR1 is MNHEY, CDR2 SMNVEV, per germline (reference sequence). The CDR3 spans 13 residues.

The chain has TRBV21-1 and TRBJ1-4; TRBD1 is the table's D call and was not checked against the DNA. TRBV21-1 is marked as a pseudogene. CDR3 length equals 18 residues. The CDR3 is CASSKGFRGEATNEELFF. The DNA of the CDR3 is TGTGCCAGCAGCAAAGGGTTCAGGGGGGAAGCAACTAATGAAGAACTGTTTTTT.